Reported below is one T cell receptor (beta chain). Its antigen is undetermined. The source of the sample is a study of T cell repertoires in cytomegalovirus infection. TCRdb re-analysed the reads in MiXCR, keeping a single row per CDR3 protein. This table has hundreds of thousands of distinct CDR3 sequences, roughly 33% appearing once. The source material was cultured CD8+ T cells from PBMCs, sampled from culture after CMV antigen stimulation. This receptor was identified in a human donor in good health (CMV status not recorded). Some clones in this sample may be carry-over from other donors' samples.

CDR3 region: CASSQVALSAYEQYV. In DNA form, the CDR3 reads TGCGCCAGCAGCCAAGTGGCCCTGAGTGCCTACGAGCAGTACGTC. The chain joins TRBV4-3 to TRBJ2-7; no firm D call. The V gene's germline CDR1 is LGHNA and CDR2 YSLEER. The CDR3 spans 15 residues. V lost 1 base and J 2 bases, leaving 12 bases between the germline ends.